A single sample gave rise to the 27 T cell receptor beta chains below, sequenced in a study of cytomegalovirus exposure and HLA in healthy donors. PCR involved 60 Vbeta and 13 Jbeta primers. Sequenced by immunoSEQ multiplex PCR; TCRdb stores in-frame clones only, minus some. This table holds some 150,000 clones, roughly four fifths found once. The sample consisted of PBMCs. All receptors derive from a man between 18 and 35 years old in good health and CMV-seropositive.

The chain has TRBV7-9 and TRBJ2-5; 7 nucleotides match TRBD1. CDR1 and CDR2 (germline): SEHNR, FQNEAQ (reference sequence). The CDR3 loop spans 15 amino acids. The V gene end was trimmed by 5 bases and the J gene end by 5 bases; junction bases not matched to a gene: 11. The CDR3 DNA is TGTGCCAGCAGCCGACCCCTAGGGGGCGAGGAGACCCAGTACTTC. Amino acid sequence: CASSRPLGGEETQYF.

This CDR3 reads CASRGRAEGGNTIYF. For the CDR3, the DNA is TGTGCCAGCAGAGGCAGGGCAGAAGGTGGAAACACCATATATTTT. The chain joins TRBV6-6 to TRBJ1-3, with a weak D call TRBD1 (5 bases). Germline lookup yields CDR1 MNHNY and CDR2 SVGAGI (reference sequence). V was shortened by 6 bases and J by 3 bases, with 15 bases between the two germline ends. There are 15 residues in the CDR3.

The chain uses TRBV28 and TRBJ1-2; D is undetermined. This CDR3 is 14 amino acids long. The V gene lost 1 base and the J gene lost 5 bases, with 11 bases spanning the gap. Germline lookup yields CDR1 MDHEN and CDR2 SYDVKM. In DNA, the CDR3 is TGTGCCAGCAGTTTATTTAACAACAAATATGGCTACACCTTC. Translating gives CASSLFNNKYGYTF.

This clone has a single count. This rearrangement joins TRBV7-3 to TRBJ2-1; a weak D match, TRBD2 (6 bases). Germline V gives CDR1 SGHTA, CDR2 FQGTGA. V shed 4 bases and J shed 7 bases, with 20 bases lying between them. The CDR3 is 16 amino acids. In DNA, the CDR3 is TGTGCCAGCAGCTCCGGAACTGGGACTGTTGCAAATGAGCAGTTCTTC. Protein sequence: CASSSGTGTVANEQFF.

V and J are TRBV5-4 and TRBJ2-7; TRBD1 agrees at 8 bases. Germline V gene data show CDR1 as SGHNT and CDR2 as YYREEE (reference sequence). CDR3 size: 14 residues. V was pared by 6 bases and J by 2 bases, with 7 bases of the junction left unmatched. In nucleotides, the CDR3 is TGTGCCAGCAACATCGCAGGGGGCCCCTACGAGCAGTACTTC. This translates into CASNIAGGPYEQYF.

The V gene is TRBV27, the J gene TRBJ2-7; 11 nucleotides align to TRBD1. The germline V gene encodes CDR1 MNHEY and CDR2 SMNVEV (reference sequence). J was trimmed by 2 bases and V by 8 bases; bases with no gene match: 2. The CDR3 is made up of 13 amino acids. In DNA form, the CDR3 reads TGTGCCAGCGGGACAGGGGGTACCTACGAGCAGTACTTC. Translated: CASGTGGTYEQYF.

This chain joins TRBV28 and TRBJ2-1; 12 bases are shared with TRBD2. The length of the CDR3 is 19 residues. V dropped 5 bases and J dropped 4; count of bases not matched to a gene: 15. Germline V gives CDR1 MDHEN, CDR2 SYDVKM. The CDR3 sequence: CASSPTRVRLAGDYNEQFF. The CDR3 DNA is TGTGCCAGCAGTCCGACGAGGGTCCGACTAGCGGGGGATTACAATGAGCAGTTCTTC. The full variable domain, rest sourced from reference TRBV28 and TRBJ2-1, is DVKVTQSSRYLVKRTGEKVFLECVQDMDHENMFWYRQDPGLGLRLIYFSYDVKMKEKGDIPEGYSVSREKKERFSLILESASTNQTSMYLCASSPTRVRLAGDYNEQFFGPGTRLTVL.

The rearrangement links TRBV6-6 to TRBJ2-3; TRBD1 might be the D (6 bases). The length of the CDR3 is 16 residues. The germline V gene has CDR1 MNHNY and CDR2 SVGAGI (reference sequence). The ends were cut back, 0 bases at V and 2 bases at J, with 12 bases in the middle. CDR3 residues: CASSYSRQANTDTQYF. The CDR3 DNA reads TGTGCCAGCAGTTACTCCCGACAGGCCAACACAGATACGCAGTATTTT.

The rearrangement joins TRBV5-6 to TRBJ1-6; 9 nucleotides match TRBD1. The germline CDR1 and CDR2 sequences are SGHDT and YYEEEE. Trimming removed 1 base from V and 3 bases from J; junction bases left unmatched: 2. This CDR3 is 16 amino acids long. CDR3 DNA sequence: TGTGCCAGCAGCTTGCTGACAGGGGGCTATAATTCACCCCTCCACTTT. Translating it yields CASSLLTGGYNSPLHF. The full variable domain, completed using reference TRBV5-6 and TRBJ1-6, is DAGVTQSPTHLIKTRGQQVTLRCSPKSGHDTVSWYQQALGQGPQFIFQYYEEEERQRGNFPDRFSGHQFPNYSSELNVNALLLGDSALYLCASSLLTGGYNSPLHFGNGTRLTVT.

This clone was picked up a small number of times. The chain combines TRBV6-4 with TRBJ1-1, with D possibly matching TRBD1 (5 bases). Trimming left V 3 bases short and J 7 bases short, with 9 bases between. The CDR3 is 12 residues long. CDR1 and CDR2 (germline): MRHNA, SNTAGT. CDR3 sequence: CASSEQGGEAFF. The CDR3 nucleotides are TGTGCCAGCAGTGAGCAGGGTGGTGAAGCTTTCTTT.

V and J are TRBV4-1 and TRBJ2-7; a weak D match, TRBD1 (6 bases). The CDR3 extends over 15 amino acids. Trimming stripped 5 bases from V and 3 bases from J, with 17 bases between. Per germline, CDR1 MGHRA and CDR2 YSYEKL. In nucleotides, the CDR3 is TGCGCCAGCAGCTCTACCGGGACAAACAGCTACGAGCAGTACTTC. It specifies CASSSTGTNSYEQYF.

The CDR3: CASSSRELGEQYF. CDR3 in DNA: TGTGCCAGCAGCTCCCGGGAGCTGGGCGAGCAGTACTTC. V usage is TRBV7-9 and J usage is TRBJ2-7; possible D gene TRBD2, 6 bases. With 4 bases removed from V and 6 bases from J, the gap between germline ends came to 13 bases. CDR3 length: 13 amino acids. Per the germline V gene, CDR1 is SEHNR and CDR2 is FQNEAQ (reference sequence).

The CDR3 region is CASSPLGGAETQYF. The CDR3 coding sequence is TGTGCCAGCAGCCCCCTCGGGGGGGCAGAGACCCAGTACTTC. The V and J genes are TRBV9 and TRBJ2-5; 8 nucleotides line up with TRBD2. In germline, CDR1 is SGDLS, CDR2 YYNGEE. Losses at the gene ends were 4 bases for V and 4 bases for J; bases not matched to a gene: 6. There are 14 residues in the CDR3.

V and J are TRBV27 and TRBJ2-7; weak D call: TRBD2 (6 bases). Trimming stripped 3 bases from V and 2 bases from J, with 14 bases between. CDR3 length: 15 amino acids. Germline CDR1 MNHEY, CDR2 SMNVEV (reference sequence). The CDR3 bases are TGTGCCAGCAGTTTTTTAGGTAGCGGAACCTACGAGCAGTACTTC. Translated: CASSFLGSGTYEQYF.

The chain uses TRBV1 and TRBJ2-5; the tabulated D call, TRBD1, remains unverified against the DNA. TRBV1 has pseudogene status. The CDR3 is made up of 15 amino acids. The CDR3, as DNA: TGCACCAGCAGCCAAGATACCCCCCTGGACAAGACCCAGTACTTC. The encoded protein is CTSSQDTPLDKTQYF.

The chain has TRBV11-2 and TRBJ1-6, with a weak D call TRBD1 (6 bases). The V gene's germline CDR1 is SGHAT and CDR2 FQNNGV. V lost 5 bases and J 10 bases, leaving 21 bases between the germline ends. This CDR3 is built from 16 residues. CDR3 sequence: CASSPRGAARSSPLHF. For the CDR3, the DNA is TGTGCCAGCAGCCCCCGGGGGGCTGCCAGGAGCTCACCCCTCCACTTT.

This clone has a handful of counts. J is TRBJ1-2 and V is TRBV5-1; 8 positions agree with TRBD1. Germline V lookup: CDR1 SGHRS, CDR2 YFSETQ. V gave up 0 bases and J gave up 5 bases; unmatched junction bases: 6. CDR3 size: 15 residues. The chain's CDR3 is CASSLAIQGAYGYTF. CDR3 coding DNA: TGCGCCAGCAGCTTGGCCATTCAGGGGGCGTATGGCTACACCTTC.

Written as DNA, the CDR3 is TGTGCCTTCACCGATGACAGGGCGGTCACAGATACGCAGTATTTT. The encoded protein is CAFTDDRAVTDTQYF. This chain joins TRBV5-6 and TRBJ2-3, with 7 bases identical to TRBD1. The V gene's germline CDR1 is SGHDT and CDR2 YYEEEE. Trimming at V came to 10 bases and at J to 2 bases, leaving 13 bases not matched to a gene. The CDR3 runs 15 residues.

The CDR3 here is CASSFSGTGGRRGEQYF. As DNA, the CDR3 is TGTGCCAGCAGCTTTTCCGGGACAGGGGGCCGAAGGGGCGAGCAGTACTTC. The chain links TRBV7-2 to TRBJ2-7; 12 positions match TRBD1. Trimming removed 3 bases from V and 6 bases from J; junction bases left unmatched: 12. The CDR3 is 17 amino acids. Germline assignment: CDR1 SGHTA and CDR2 FQGNSA.

V gene TRBV25-1 combines with J gene TRBJ1-2; D gene uncertain. Germline CDR1 is MGHDK and CDR2 is SYGVNS. V shed 3 bases and J shed 3 bases, with 11 bases lying between them. This CDR3 spans 14 amino acids. CDR3 DNA: TGTGCCAGCAGTGAGAACCCGCCGGACTATGGCTACACCTTC. This codes for CASSENPPDYGYTF.

This clone was picked up one time. The CDR3 coding sequence is TGTGCCAGCAGCCAAGAATCCCGCGCAGGGGCCTCTGGAAACACCATATATTTT. Translated: CASSQESRAGASGNTIYF. The chain recombines TRBV4-2 with TRBJ1-3, with TRBD1 as a possible D gene (6 bases). V lost 0 bases to trimming and J lost 0 bases, with 15 bases between them. Germline CDR1 and CDR2: LGHNA and YNFKEQ. CDR3 length equals 18 residues.

V gene TRBV28 combines with J gene TRBJ1-2; D perhaps matches TRBD1 (5 bases). The CDR3 sequence is 15 residues long. Germline CDR1 and CDR2: MDHEN and SYDVKM. V was shortened by 1 base and J by 8 bases, with 17 bases between the two germline ends. Written as DNA, the CDR3 is TGTGCCAGCAGTTTATCCTTTTCGGGAGAGGGGGGCTACACCTTC. As protein: CASSLSFSGEGGYTF.

This clone was observed once. V gene TRBV6-5 combines with J gene TRBJ1-2; D is perhaps TRBD1 (6 bases). The CDR3 is made up of 13 amino acids. Per germline, CDR1 MNHEY and CDR2 SVGAGI. V was shortened by 5 bases and J by 4 bases, with 11 bases between the two germline ends. CDR3 nucleotide sequence: TGTGCCAGCAGTATTGACAGGCTCTATGGCTACACCTTC. Encoded protein: CASSIDRLYGYTF.

The CDR3 sequence is CASSPLAGPLYNEQFF. CDR3 DNA sequence: TGTGCCAGCAGCCCACTAGCGGGGCCTCTATACAATGAGCAGTTCTTC. V and J are TRBV7-9 and TRBJ2-1; TRBD2 matches 10 bases. The CDR3 length is 16 residues. Trimming removed 5 bases from V and 4 bases from J; junction bases left unmatched: 8. CDR1 is SEHNR, CDR2 FQNEAQ, per germline (reference sequence).

The chain joins TRBV29-1 to TRBJ2-2; no definite D call. Trimming took off 2 bases at V and 5 bases at J, with 6 bases between the two ends. The CDR3 is 12 amino acids. Germline V lookup: CDR1 SQVTM, CDR2 ANQGSEA. CDR3 in DNA: TGCAGCGTTGAACCCGGTACCGGGGAGCTGTTTTTT. It translates to CSVEPGTGELFF.

This clone was detected once. The rearrangement joins TRBV30 to TRBJ1-5; D call uncertain. V was shortened by 2 bases and J by 6 bases, with 8 bases between the two germline ends. The CDR3 is 12 amino acids. Germline values: CDR1 GTSNPN, CDR2 SVGIG (reference sequence). The DNA for the CDR3 is TGTGCCTGGAGTAAGGGAGGTCAGCCCCAGCATTTT. It is translated as CAWSKGGQPQHF.

The chain joins TRBV7-9 to TRBJ2-7; 7 bases match TRBD1. The CDR3 loop spans 15 amino acids. The ends lost 5 bases at V and 2 bases at J; junction bases unmatched: 9. Germline V CDR1 and CDR2: SEHNR, FQNEAQ (reference sequence). The CDR3 here is CASSPTGSGTYEQYF. Written as DNA, the CDR3 is TGTGCCAGCAGCCCGACAGGGAGCGGAACCTACGAGCAGTACTTC.